Listed here are 10 T cell receptor beta chains from one sample, sequenced in a study of T-cell memory formation after mild COVID-19. In TCRdb, the 5' RACE reads were re-called with MiXCR into one record per CDR3 protein. The data hold about 290,000 distinct CDR3 sequences, with less than 20% observed a single time. The sequencing sample was made of PBMCs or a T cell subset sorted from them (not recorded which). These receptor sequences come from a man younger than 35 who had mild COVID-19 (a few samples of this study predate the infection). Cell type and time point are not known.

The chain has TRBV20-1 and TRBJ2-5; D unclear. The CDR3 is 14 residues long. Between the trimmed V and J ends, which lost 6 bases and 5 bases, there was a span of 19 bases. Germline assignment: CDR1 DFQATT and CDR2 SNEGSKA (reference sequence). The CDR3 protein is CSAKWPVRLETQYF. The DNA of the CDR3 is TGCAGTGCAAAATGGCCGGTCCGGTTGGAGACCCAGTACTTC.

This clonotype has ten or more counts. The V and J genes are TRBV6-5 and TRBJ2-7; D gene unclear. V was clipped by 6 bases and J by 2 bases, with 11 bases between them. The germline V gene has CDR1 MNHEY and CDR2 SVGAGI. The CDR3 runs 13 residues. The CDR3 protein is CASSKSGAYEQYV. CDR3 coding DNA: TGTGCCAGCAGCAAATCGGGTGCCTACGAGCAGTACGTC.

The V gene is TRBV7-2, the J gene TRBJ1-6; D is undetermined. The V and J ends lost 5 bases and 5 bases respectively, with 7 bases between them. The CDR3 covers 13 residues. Germline V gives CDR1 SGHTA, CDR2 FQGNSA. This chain's CDR3 is CASSVGNNSPLHF. In DNA, the CDR3 is TGTGCCAGCAGCGTCGGGAATAATTCACCCCTCCACTTT.

This clonotype was counted between two and nine times. J is TRBJ1-5 and V is TRBV7-2; TRBD1 agrees at 7 bases. The CDR3 spans 13 residues. The V and J ends lost 5 bases and 7 bases, in that order; junction bases with no gene match: 5. CDR1 is SGHTA and CDR2 is FQGNSA in the germline V gene. CDR3 region: CASSEQGQQPQHF. The DNA for the CDR3 is TGTGCCAGCAGCGAACAGGGGCAGCAGCCCCAGCATTTT.

This clonotype was seen many times. The rearrangement links TRBV7-2 to TRBJ1-2; unclear D gene. The ends were cut back, 5 bases at V and 9 bases at J, with 16 bases in the middle. The CDR3 has 13 residues. The germline CDR1 and CDR2 sequences are SGHTA and FQGNSA. The CDR3 spells CASSPADHVSYTF. CDR3 coding DNA: TGTGCCAGCAGCCCCGCCGACCACGTCAGCTACACCTTC.

The chain uses TRBV6-2 or TRBV6-3 and TRBJ2-7; unclear D gene. V shed 5 bases and J shed 2 bases, with 13 bases lying between them. Germline V gene lookup returns CDR1 MNHEY and CDR2 SVGEGT. The CDR3 runs to 14 residues. As DNA, the CDR3 is TGTGCCAGCAGTGAAGCACCCAGGACCTACGAGCAGTACGTC. Protein sequence: CASSEAPRTYEQYV.

This clonotype was seen a few times. The rearrangement joins TRBV24-1 to TRBJ2-6, with 7 bases matching TRBD2. The junction had 6 bases not matched to a gene; V was cut back by 5 bases and J by 0 bases. This CDR3 region has 17 residues. In germline, CDR1 is KGHDR, CDR2 SFDVKD. The CDR3 reads CATSAGGLTSGANVLTF. The CDR3 nucleotides read TGTGCCACCAGTGCGGGAGGCCTAACCTCTGGGGCCAACGTCCTGACTTTC.

This clonotype was observed a handful of times. The rearrangement links TRBV5-4 to TRBJ2-1; 7 bases are shared with TRBD2. CDR3 length: 14 residues. Germline-derived CDR1 and CDR2 are SGHNT and YYREEE (reference sequence). Germline trimming cut 1 base from V and 8 bases from J; bases unmatched to any gene: 6. The CDR3 loop reads CASSLSASGYEQFF. The CDR3 nucleotides read TGTGCCAGCAGCTTGTCTGCTAGCGGCTATGAGCAGTTCTTC.

V usage is TRBV7-9 and J usage is TRBJ2-1; 13 nucleotides line up with TRBD2. CDR1 is SEHNR and CDR2 is FQNEAQ in the germline V gene (reference sequence). The junction had 9 bases not matched to a gene; V was cut back by 3 bases and J by 10 bases. The CDR3 runs to 16 residues. For the CDR3, the DNA is TGTGCCAGCAGCTTCGCTACTAGCGGGGGGGCCGGAGAGCAGTTCTTC. Its translation: CASSFATSGGAGEQFF.

This clonotype has only a few counts. The rearrangement joins TRBV5-5 to TRBJ1-1, with D unclear. Trimming removed 1 base from V and 8 bases from J, with 6 bases in between. The CDR3 contains 11 residues. CDR1 and CDR2 from the germline V gene are SGHKS and YYEKEE (reference sequence). The CDR3 is CASSLSREAFF. In nucleotides, the CDR3 is TGTGCCAGCAGCTTGTCGAGGGAAGCTTTCTTT.